These 32 T cell receptor beta chains were all obtained from the same sample, sequenced in a study of cytomegalovirus exposure and HLA in healthy donors. In the PCR, 60 Vbeta and 13 Jbeta primers were used. TCRdb keeps only in-frame clones here, not all; method: immunoSEQ multiplex PCR. Of over 150,000 clones in the sample, 80% are singletons; the top ten hold under 0.75%. The specimen was PBMCs. The receptors here all came from a boy aged 10-17 years in good health and CMV-seronegative.

Regarding this clone: One junction end does not reproduce the germline sequence, and a read error may be involved. The chain recombines TRBV7-9 with TRBJ1-3; 8 bases match TRBD1. The germline gives CDR1 SEHNR, CDR2 FQNEAQ (reference sequence). CDR3 length: 18 residues. DNA of the CDR3: TGTTCCAGCAGCTTACGACAGGGGTCTATAAGGAATGGAAACACCATATATTTT. It codes for CSSSLRQGSIRNGNTIYF.

In its sample, this clone was seen once. V gene TRBV6-5 combines with J gene TRBJ2-1; the D gene is possibly TRBD1 (5 bases). This CDR3 is built from 11 residues. From germline, CDR1 is MNHEY and CDR2 SVGAGI. V shed 7 bases and J shed 15 bases, with 16 bases lying between them. The CDR3 region has the DNA TGTGCCAGCACAAAGGGAAGGGGAACGTTCTTC. Translation gives CASTKGRGTFF.

The chain carries TRBV10-3 and TRBJ1-1; TRBD1 might be the D (5 bases). Germline V lookup: CDR1 ENHRY, CDR2 SYGVKD. V was pared by 0 bases and J by 4 bases, with 9 bases between. There are 14 residues in the CDR3. The CDR3 protein is CAISESQGFTEAFF. The CDR3 nucleotides are TGTGCCATCAGTGAGTCGCAGGGATTCACTGAAGCTTTCTTT.

This clone was seen a few times. The CDR3 region is CASSSGGGLNTEAFF. DNA of the CDR3: TGTGCCAGCAGCTCGGGGGGGGGATTGAACACTGAAGCTTTCTTT. The chain couples TRBV5-4 to TRBJ1-1, with D perhaps matching TRBD1 (5 bases). Germline lookup yields CDR1 SGHNT and CDR2 YYREEE (reference sequence). This CDR3 is 15 amino acids long. V lost 3 bases and J lost 0, with 12 bases in between.

The J gene is TRBJ1-3, the V gene TRBV5-4; the D is unclear. Germline values: CDR1 SGHNT, CDR2 YYREEE (reference sequence). The CDR3 sequence is 13 residues long. The V end was cut by 4 bases, the J end by 4 bases, with 9 bases between. The CDR3 bases are TGTGCCAGCAGCCAGGATAGAGGAAACACCATATATTTT. Its translation: CASSQDRGNTIYF.

This clone came up a few times. The chain combines TRBV6-4 with TRBJ2-1; 8 bases agree with TRBD2. Germline lookup yields CDR1 MRHNA and CDR2 SNTAGT. The CDR3 covers 16 residues. The junction had 6 bases not matched to a gene; V was cut back by 3 bases and J by 2 bases. The CDR3 loop is CASSDGGAGAYNEQFF. The DNA for the CDR3 is TGTGCCAGCAGTGATGGCGGAGCGGGAGCCTACAATGAGCAGTTCTTC.

The rearrangement joins TRBV11-2 to TRBJ2-3; tentative D call: TRBD2 (6 bases). The V end lost 1 base, the J end lost 2 bases, and 13 bases lay between the germline ends. Per the germline V gene, CDR1 is SGHAT and CDR2 is FQNNGV. The CDR3 totals 16 residues. The CDR3 loop is CASSLGVSGYTDTQYF. The DNA for the CDR3 is TGTGCCAGCAGCTTAGGGGTTAGCGGTTACACAGATACGCAGTATTTT.

This clone has a single count. The genes are TRBV30 and TRBJ1-6; D unresolved. V lost 2 bases and J 7 bases, leaving 15 bases between the germline ends. The CDR3 spans 15 residues. From germline, CDR1 is GTSNPN and CDR2 SVGIG (reference sequence). For the CDR3, the DNA is TGTGCCTGGAGTTCCCTGAGAGGAGCGAATTCACCCCTCCACTTT. It codes for CAWSSLRGANSPLHF.

The chain recombines TRBV9 with TRBJ2-1, with 9 bases aligning to TRBD2. Germline V gives CDR1 SGDLS, CDR2 YYNGEE. J was trimmed by 8 bases and V by 4 bases; bases with no gene match: 4. The CDR3 is 13 amino acids. For the CDR3, the DNA is TGTGCCAGCAGCTTAGCGGGAGTACATGAGCAGTTCTTC. It translates to CASSLAGVHEQFF.

Concerning this clone: The junction shows a germline mismatch at one end, possibly a read error. The rearrangement joins TRBV7-7 to TRBJ2-5; D is perhaps TRBD1 (6 bases). This CDR3 spans 13 amino acids. The germline CDR1 and CDR2 sequences are SSHAT and FNYEAQ (reference sequence). The CDR3 loop is CASSSTGWETQYF. CDR3 nucleotides: TGTGCTAGCAGTTCTACAGGGTGGGAGACCCAGTACTTC.

This clone has just a few counts. This chain links TRBV9 with TRBJ1-2; TRBD1 aligns across 9 bases. Trimming at V came to 3 bases and at J to 7 bases, leaving 4 bases not matched to a gene. The CDR3 runs to 13 residues. The germline V gene encodes CDR1 SGDLS and CDR2 YYNGEE. CDR3 DNA: TGTGCCAGCAGCGGACAGGGGGTCACTGGCTACACCTTC. Its translation: CASSGQGVTGYTF.

The CDR3 region has the DNA TGTGCCAGCAGTGATTTCCAGGGTACGGCTGCAACTAATGAAAAACTGTTTTTT. Protein: CASSDFQGTAATNEKLFF. The V and J genes are TRBV25-1 and TRBJ1-4; the D gene is possibly TRBD1 (5 bases). Germline V CDR1 and CDR2: MGHDK, SYGVNS. The CDR3 has 18 residues. Trimming pared 3 bases from V and 0 bases from J, leaving 17 bases between.

The rearrangement links TRBV9 to TRBJ1-1; D call uncertain. CDR1 and CDR2 from the germline V gene are SGDLS and YYNGEE. The CDR3 has 13 residues. Deletions cut 4 bases from V and 1 base from J, with 8 bases between. The CDR3 DNA sequence: TGTGCCAGCAGCTTTCGGTGGAACACTGAAGCTTTCTTT. Translated: CASSFRWNTEAFF. Complete variable domain (other parts from reference TRBV9 and TRBJ1-1): DSGVTQTPKHLITATGQRVTLRCSPRSGDLSVYWYQQSLDQGLQFLIQYYNGEERAKGNILERFSAQQFPDLHSELNLSSLELGDSALYFCASSFRWNTEAFFGQGTRLTVV.

The V gene is TRBV7-9, the J gene TRBJ2-1, with 7 bases lining up with TRBD2. The trim removed 1 base at V and 4 bases at J, leaving 4 bases unmatched. The CDR3 spans 15 residues. Per the germline V gene, CDR1 is SEHNR and CDR2 is FQNEAQ (reference sequence). The chain's CDR3 is CASSLGGLPYNEQFF. CDR3 sequence (DNA): TGTGCCAGCAGCTTAGGGGGACTACCGTACAATGAGCAGTTCTTC.

The chain couples TRBV9 to TRBJ2-7; 12 bases map to TRBD2. With 0 bases clipped from V and 1 base from J, the junction kept 5 bases outside the gene matches. The CDR3 totals 17 residues. The germline gives CDR1 SGDLS, CDR2 YYNGEE. CDR3 sequence reads: CASSVGGLAGSSYEQYF. The CDR3 DNA is TGTGCCAGCAGCGTAGGAGGACTAGCGGGGAGTTCCTACGAGCAGTACTTC.

The chain employs TRBV19 and TRBJ1-2; D possibly corresponds to TRBD1 (6 bases). Germline CDR1 reads LNHDA; CDR2 reads SQIVND (reference sequence). Trimming shortened V by 8 bases and J by 4 bases, and 17 bases separated the two germline ends. CDR3 size: 14 residues. CDR3 residues: CASSNYRVGYGYTF. The DNA of the CDR3 is TGTGCCAGTTCGAATTACAGGGTAGGCTATGGCTACACCTTC.

The V call is TRBV7-9, the J call TRBJ1-6; D not certain. CDR3 length equals 17 residues. Trimming cost V 1 base and J 5 bases, with 15 bases left between them. Germline-derived CDR1 and CDR2 are SEHNR and FQNEAQ (reference sequence). The CDR3 sequence is CASSLVGSPFDNSPLHF. For the CDR3, the DNA is TGTGCCAGCAGCTTAGTTGGGAGTCCGTTTGATAATTCACCCCTCCACTTT.

The CDR3 bases are TGCGCCAGCAGCTCTTACAGGGTCTCGACCTCTGGGGCCAACGTCCTGACTTTC. Its translation: CASSSYRVSTSGANVLTF. The chain links TRBV5-1 to TRBJ2-6, with D possibly being TRBD1 (6 bases). CDR3 size: 18 residues. The V end was cut by 3 bases, the J end by 0 bases, with 16 bases between. Germline V gene data show CDR1 as SGHRS and CDR2 as YFSETQ. The variable domain in full, completed from reference TRBV5-1 and TRBJ2-6, reads KAGVTQTPRYLIKTRGQQVTLSCSPISGHRSVSWYQQTPGQGLQFLFEYFSETQRNKGNFPGRFSGRQFSNSRSEMNVSTLELGDSALYLCASSSYRVSTSGANVLTFGAGSRLTVL.

The CDR3 sequence is CASSRRATNEKLFF. DNA of the CDR3: TGTGCCAGCTCCCGGAGGGCGACTAATGAAAAACTGTTTTTT. This chain joins TRBV9 and TRBJ1-4; D remains unclear. V lost 7 bases to trimming and J lost 2 bases, with 12 bases between them. CDR3 length: 14 amino acids. CDR1 is SGDLS, CDR2 YYNGEE, per germline.

The chain couples TRBV6-4 to TRBJ2-1, with D uncertain. V was clipped by 0 bases and J by 9 bases, with 9 bases between them. The CDR3 is 13 amino acids. Germline CDR1 reads MRHNA; CDR2 reads SNTAGT. The CDR3 protein is CASSDSLSGEQFF. The CDR3 region has the DNA TGTGCCAGCAGTGACTCACTTTCGGGTGAGCAGTTCTTC.

The chain combines TRBV5-4 with TRBJ1-2, with D uncertain. Germline lookup yields CDR1 SGHNT and CDR2 YYREEE (reference sequence). The CDR3 is 15 amino acids. The germline V and J ends were trimmed by 1 base and 2 bases, with 12 bases remaining between them. Here the CDR3 reads CASSLSRDINYGYTF. CDR3 sequence (DNA): TGTGCCAGCAGCTTGTCCCGAGACATCAACTATGGCTACACCTTC.

CDR3 in DNA: TGCGCCAGCAGCCCCCCGCCTGGACACGTCTACGAGCAGTACTTC. This codes for CASSPPPGHVYEQYF. The chain combines TRBV5-1 with TRBJ2-5; D perhaps matches TRBD1 (5 bases). The DNA end is more similar to TRBJ2-7, so the J call may be wrong. Looked up from germline, CDR1 is SGHRS and CDR2 is YFSETQ. This CDR3 region has 15 residues.

This clone has just one count. The V and J genes are TRBV11-2 and TRBJ1-5; D is undetermined. This CDR3 region has 14 residues. The germline V gene encodes CDR1 SGHAT and CDR2 FQNNGV. Trimming left V 6 bases short and J 4 bases short, with 13 bases between. The CDR3 nucleotides read TGTGCCAGCAGTTACGCGTCGGGAAATCAGCCCCAGCATTTT. It is translated as CASSYASGNQPQHF.

The chain recombines TRBV19 with TRBJ1-5, with TRBD1 matching over 8 bases. The germline V gene has CDR1 LNHDA and CDR2 SQIVND (reference sequence). Unmatched junction bases numbered 4, after V lost 5 bases and J lost 4 bases. The CDR3 consists of 14 residues. This chain's CDR3 is CASSQTGGNQPQHF. Written as DNA, the CDR3 is TGTGCCAGTAGTCAAACAGGGGGGAATCAGCCCCAGCATTTT.

The rearrangement joins TRBV19 to TRBJ1-1, with 10 bases identical to TRBD1. This CDR3 has 13 residues. From germline, CDR1 is LNHDA and CDR2 SQIVND (reference sequence). J was trimmed by 7 bases and V by 6 bases; bases with no gene match: 5. The CDR3 DNA sequence: TGTGCCAGTAGGTCGGGACAGGGGTGTGAAGCTTTCTTT. Amino acid sequence: CASRSGQGCEAFF.

The chain combines TRBV7-8 with TRBJ1-4, with D possibly being TRBD1 (6 bases). Trimming removed 2 bases from V and 5 bases from J, with 9 bases in between. Germline V gene data show CDR1 as SGHVS and CDR2 as FQNEAQ. The CDR3 is 14 amino acids. This chain's CDR3 is CASSLQGRNEKLFF. For the CDR3, the DNA is TGTGCCAGCAGCTTACAGGGGAGAAATGAAAAACTGTTTTTT.

As regards this clone: One junction end disagrees with the germline gene, perhaps due to a read error. The chain links TRBV7-2 to TRBJ2-1, with D possibly TRBD2 on 7 matching bases. From germline, CDR1 is SGHTA and CDR2 FQGNSA. The CDR3 is made up of 15 amino acids. The CDR3 nucleotides read TGTGCCAGCAGCTTAGATCCCGGGCTAGGGGGGGGGAAGATCTTC. This codes for CASSLDPGLGGGKIF.

This chain connects TRBV29-1 to TRBJ2-7, with 8 bases matching TRBD1. V trimming: 4 bases; J trimming: 4 bases; junction bases outside the gene matches: 0. Germline V gives CDR1 SQVTM, CDR2 ANQGSEA. The CDR3 loop spans 11 amino acids. The CDR3 here is CSVGTGYEQYF. CDR3 DNA: TGCAGCGTTGGGACAGGGTACGAGCAGTACTTC.

This clone was detected a few times. This rearrangement joins TRBV19 to TRBJ2-1; 8 bases fit TRBD2. V was pared by 1 base and J by 9 bases, with 17 bases of the junction left unmatched. The CDR3 covers 18 residues. Germline V gene data show CDR1 as LNHDA and CDR2 as SQIVND (reference sequence). DNA for the CDR3: TGTGCCAGTAGTATAGGGCGCGCGGAGCGGGAGACTTTTGGTGAGCAGTTCTTC. As protein: CASSIGRAERETFGEQFF.

With regard to this clone: Other DNA sequences from this sample encode an identical CDR3 as well. The rearrangement links TRBV10-3 to TRBJ2-7; 9 bases line up with TRBD1. Trimming took 6 bases from V and 0 from J; bases not matched to a gene: 6. This CDR3 is 15 amino acids long. Per the germline V gene, CDR1 is ENHRY and CDR2 is SYGVKD. The chain's CDR3 is CAIRTPTGGSYEQYF. The DNA for the CDR3 is TGTGCCATCAGAACTCCGACAGGGGGCTCCTACGAGCAGTACTTC.

The CDR3 bases are TGTGCCAGTAGGACGACAGGGGCTGGTGAAAAACTGTTTTTT. Protein: CASRTTGAGEKLFF. The chain links TRBV19 to TRBJ1-4, with TRBD1 matching over 8 bases. The CDR3 runs to 14 residues. J was trimmed by 7 bases and V by 6 bases; bases with no gene match: 7. Germline V gene data show CDR1 as LNHDA and CDR2 as SQIVND (reference sequence).

The rearrangement joins TRBV25-1 to TRBJ1-1; D might be TRBD1 (6 bases). CDR1 and CDR2 (germline): MGHDK, SYGVNS. V shed 7 bases and J shed 3 bases, with 9 bases lying between them. CDR3 length: 12 residues. The CDR3 loop is CASTPGDTEAFF. CDR3 coding DNA: TGTGCCAGCACCCCAGGGGACACTGAAGCTTTCTTT.